One sample yielded the 20 T cell receptor beta chains listed below, sequenced in a study of response to subunit inactivated influenza vaccine. Each CDR3 protein is one row after TCRdb ran MiXCR on the RT-PCR reads. There are fewer than 400,000 distinct CDR3 sequences in the sample; around a fifth occur only once, and about 10% lies in the top ten. The sequences come from PBMCs from blood, collected around 22 months after vaccination. The receptor source for this set is a man aged 45 to 70 who received an inactivated influenza vaccine.

The rearrangement links TRBV15 to TRBJ1-1, with 10 bases matching TRBD1. V was clipped by 0 bases and J by 5 bases; unmatched bases: 3. Germline-derived CDR1 and CDR2 are LNHNV and YYDKDF (reference sequence). CDR3 length: 15 residues. CDR3 nucleotide sequence: TGTGCCACCAGCAGAGAGGGACAGGGGTTAACTGAAGCTTTCTTT. Translated, it gives CATSREGQGLTEAFF.

This clonotype showed up just a few times. The chain combines TRBV20-1 with TRBJ1-1; the D gene is possibly TRBD1 (6 bases). This CDR3 is 15 amino acids long. V lost 1 base and J lost 4, with 16 bases in between. Germline CDR1 and CDR2: DFQATT and SNEGSKA (reference sequence). The chain's CDR3 is CSARAGGADTTEAFF. CDR3 DNA: TGCAGTGCTAGAGCGGGGGGCGCCGATACCACTGAAGCTTTCTTT.

The rearrangement joins TRBV10-3 to TRBJ2-1; D possibly corresponds to TRBD2 (6 bases). The CDR3 totals 15 residues. V was pared by 7 bases and J by 6 bases, with 19 bases between. From germline, CDR1 is ENHRY and CDR2 SYGVKD. The CDR3 sequence is CAITTGTQGFNEQFF. The DNA of the CDR3 is TGTGCCATCACTACCGGGACTCAAGGCTTCAATGAGCAGTTCTTC.

V usage is TRBV10-2 and J usage is TRBJ2-2; possibly TRBD1 or TRBD2 for D (5 bases each). V dropped 7 bases and J dropped 8 bases, with 11 bases sitting between them. This CDR3 region has 12 residues. Looked up from germline, CDR1 is WSHSY and CDR2 is SAAADI. The CDR3 nucleotides are TGCGCCAGCAAGGACGGGGCGGGGGAGCTGTTTTTT. It translates to CASKDGAGELFF.

This chain uses TRBV2 with TRBJ1-2, with TRBD1 matching over 12 bases. The V gene end was trimmed by 2 bases and the J gene end by 4 bases; junction bases not matched to a gene: 5. Germline loops: CDR1 SNHLY, CDR2 FYNNEI. The CDR3 length is 16 residues. CDR3 loop: CASSERGTGGVYGYTF. The CDR3 nucleotides are TGTGCCAGCAGTGAAAGGGGGACAGGGGGCGTCTATGGCTACACCTTC.

The chain combines TRBV7-9 with TRBJ2-2; 9 nucleotides agree with TRBD2. The CDR3 extends over 14 amino acids. Germline V lookup: CDR1 SEHNR, CDR2 FQNEAQ (reference sequence). V was pared by 5 bases and J by 6 bases, with 4 bases of the junction left unmatched. CDR3 sequence: CASSPAGGAGELFF. The CDR3 DNA follows: TGTGCCAGCAGCCCCGCGGGGGGGGCCGGGGAGCTGTTTTTT.

The V gene is TRBV15, the J gene TRBJ1-2, with a possible D match to TRBD1 (5 bases). The CDR3 extends over 15 amino acids. Germline-derived CDR1 and CDR2 are LNHNV and YYDKDF (reference sequence). Trimming shortened V by 0 bases and J by 3 bases, and 11 bases separated the two germline ends. CDR3 protein: CATSRDQARDYGYTF. For the CDR3, the DNA is TGTGCCACCAGCAGAGATCAAGCCAGGGACTATGGCTACACCTTC.

The chain joins TRBV29-1 to TRBJ1-1; maybe TRBD1 (5 bases). Looked up from germline, CDR1 is SQVTM and CDR2 is ANQGSEA. Trimming pared 0 bases from V and 10 bases from J, leaving 6 bases between. The length of the CDR3 is 10 residues. The CDR3 reads CSVEEGRAFF. The CDR3 DNA reads TGCAGCGTTGAAGAGGGGCGAGCTTTCTTT.

This clonotype turned up a few times. The chain uses TRBV15 and TRBJ2-1; 13 bases fit TRBD2. This CDR3 contains 21 residues. V trimming: 0 bases; J trimming: 0 bases; junction bases outside the gene matches: 11. The germline V gene has CDR1 LNHNV and CDR2 YYDKDF (reference sequence). The DNA for the CDR3 is TGTGCCACCAGCAGAGATGGGGGGACTAGCGGGACCATCGGCTCCTACAATGAGCAGTTCTTC. It translates to CATSRDGGTSGTIGSYNEQFF.

This clonotype was counted at least ten times. CDR3 region: CASSLAGQGWDEKLFF. CDR3 nucleotides: TGTGCCAGCAGCTTAGCGGGACAGGGATGGGATGAAAAACTGTTTTTT. The rearrangement joins TRBV7-9 to TRBJ1-4; 9 bases fit TRBD1. CDR1 and CDR2 (germline): SEHNR, FQNEAQ (reference sequence). Trimming removed 0 bases from V and 6 bases from J; junction bases left unmatched: 5. The CDR3 contains 16 residues.

This clonotype was detected many times. The rearrangement joins TRBV11-2 to TRBJ1-1, with D perhaps TRBD1 (5 bases). The V and J ends lost 4 bases and 3 bases respectively, with 12 bases between them. This CDR3 has 14 amino acids. Germline assignment: CDR1 SGHAT and CDR2 FQNNGV. The CDR3 here is CASSWGPSDTEAFF. The CDR3, as DNA: TGTGCCAGCAGCTGGGGCCCCTCTGACACTGAAGCTTTCTTT.

The gene calls are TRBV5-1 and TRBJ1-1, with D tentatively TRBD1 (5 bases). Deletions cut 4 bases from V and 4 bases from J, with 17 bases between. The germline V gene encodes CDR1 SGHRS and CDR2 YFSETQ. The CDR3 loop spans 15 amino acids. CDR3 in DNA: TGCGCCAGCAGCAACCATATTCAGGGAGCCACTGAAGCTTTCTTT. It encodes CASSNHIQGATEAFF. The variable domain in full, completed from reference TRBV5-1 and TRBJ1-1, reads KAGVTQTPRYLIKTRGQQVTLSCSPISGHRSVSWYQQTPGQGLQFLFEYFSETQRNKGNFPGRFSGRQFSNSRSEMNVSTLELGDSALYLCASSNHIQGATEAFFGQGTRLTVV.

This clonotype was recorded a few times. This chain joins TRBV3-1 and TRBJ1-3, with 7 nucleotides matching TRBD1. V trimming: 1 base; J trimming: 2 bases; junction bases outside the gene matches: 11. The CDR3 has 18 residues. The germline V gene encodes CDR1 LGHDT and CDR2 YNNKEL (reference sequence). For the CDR3, the DNA is TGTGCCAGCAGCCAAGTCCTGTTGACAGGGCTAGCTGGAAACACCATATATTTT. The encoded protein is CASSQVLLTGLAGNTIYF.

The rearrangement joins TRBV19 to TRBJ2-2, with D hard to call. This CDR3 is 13 amino acids long. Trimming stripped 6 bases from V and 1 base from J, with 6 bases between. Per germline, CDR1 LNHDA and CDR2 SQIVND (reference sequence). Here the CDR3 reads CASRRQNTGELFF. The CDR3 DNA reads as TGTGCCAGTAGGCGTCAGAACACCGGGGAGCTGTTTTTT.

CDR3 in DNA: TGCGCCAGCAGCCAAGCAGACAGGGTTCCCACATATGGCTACACCTTC. Amino acid sequence: CASSQADRVPTYGYTF. The genes are TRBV4-1 and TRBJ1-2; 7 bases align to TRBD1. Germline CDR1 MGHRA, CDR2 YSYEKL. The CDR3 contains 16 residues. Germline trimming cut 1 base from V and 5 bases from J; bases unmatched to any gene: 10.

This clonotype was counted between two and nine times. V usage is TRBV20-1 and J usage is TRBJ2-1, with D unresolved. The CDR3 contains 11 residues. In germline, CDR1 is DFQATT, CDR2 SNEGSKA (reference sequence). V was shortened by 6 bases and J by 10 bases, with 13 bases between the two germline ends. The CDR3 reads CSAHPRREQFF. The CDR3 nucleotides are TGCAGTGCCCACCCACGTAGGGAGCAGTTCTTC.

In this sample, this clonotype turned up a few times. The V and J genes are TRBV20-1 and TRBJ1-5, with TRBD1 identical over 7 bases. The CDR3 loop spans 16 amino acids. CDR1 DFQATT and CDR2 SNEGSKA come from the germline V gene (reference sequence). V trimming: 0 bases; J trimming: 1 base; junction bases outside the gene matches: 6. CDR3 residues: CSARDPRGVSNQPQHF. The CDR3 DNA is TGCAGTGCTAGAGATCCCAGGGGGGTCAGCAATCAGCCCCAGCATTTT.

The sample holds many counts of this clonotype. The genes are TRBV4-3 and TRBJ1-1, with unresolved D. Trimming stripped 0 bases from V and 1 base from J, with 9 bases between. Germline loops: CDR1 LGHNA, CDR2 YSLEER. The CDR3 has 15 amino acids. DNA for the CDR3: TGCGCCAGCAGCCAAGATGAAGGAGGGAACACTGAAGCTTTCTTT. Translating gives CASSQDEGGNTEAFF.

The CDR3 region is CASSYDSIYGYTF. DNA of the CDR3: TGTGCCAGCAGTTATGACAGCATCTATGGCTACACCTTC. V is TRBV6-5 and J is TRBJ1-2, with D perhaps matching TRBD1 (5 bases). Germline CDR1 is MNHEY and CDR2 is SVGAGI. CDR3 length: 13 amino acids. V dropped 3 bases and J dropped 4 bases, with 9 bases sitting between them.

A few counts support this clonotype. For the CDR3, the DNA is TGTGCCAGCAGCTTGGCCGGCGTCCGACAAGAGACCCAGTACTTC. Its protein is CASSLAGVRQETQYF. The V gene is TRBV5-6, the J gene TRBJ2-5; D unclear. Trimming cost V 0 bases and J 2 bases, with 11 bases left between them. The germline CDR1 and CDR2 sequences are SGHDT and YYEEEE. The CDR3 covers 15 residues.